This TCR beta chain was recovered during a study of monozygotic twins with inflammatory bowel disease. Study results and limitations: Healthy co-twins exceeded IBD patients in TCRbeta diversity as measured by inverse Simpson. Versus healthy twins, IBD patients showed fewer clonotypes shared with others, especially with disease activity.

Germline V gene sequence: CDR1 SGHNT, CDR2 YENEEA. This CDR3 contains 14 residues. Worth noting for this clonotype: No antigen is known for it.

Each UMI harboured a 6-nucleotide sample barcode and was appended via template switching. For both chains, the TCRalpha and TCRbeta cDNA went through two nested PCRs of about 17 and 10 cycles. TCRdb reprocessed the 5' RACE reads, keeping one entry per CDR3 protein, no DNA. This table lists more than 100,000 distinct CDR3 sequences. The rearrangement uses TRBV11-3 and TRBJ2-3. The sequence derives from a human donor with ulcerative colitis or Crohn's disease, or a healthy co-twin of an affected twin (not recorded which). Sequencing was performed on blood. The CDR3 protein is CASSPGTRTDTQYF.